Listed below are T cell receptor beta chains from one sample, sequenced in a study of long-term antiretroviral therapy in people with HIV. Repertoires were generated with immunoSEQ multiplex PCR, while TCRdb's copy carries only in-frame clones and drops some. Among 25,000 to 35,000 clones listed, 80% to 90% were seen once. Sequencing used unsorted PBMCs, obtained 0.8 years before starting antiretroviral therapy. These receptors were obtained from a man between 18 and 35 years old with HIV. Both conserved end residues are trimmed from each CDR3. The order of the fields is V gene, D gene, J gene, CDR3 protein. A D gene is named only where the DNA matches it firmly.

v_gene: TRBV25-1
d_gene: TRBD1
j_gene: TRBJ1-5
CDR3aa: ASSDPGGEQPQH

v_gene: TRBV18
d_gene: TRBD1
j_gene: TRBJ2-4
CDR3aa: ASSSLGQVGKNIQY

v_gene: TRBV29-1
d_gene: TRBD2
j_gene: TRBJ2-7
CDR3aa: SVEMASGAGEQY

v_gene: TRBV7-2
d_gene: TRBD1
j_gene: TRBJ1-1
CDR3aa: ASSPLTGADTEAF

v_gene: TRBV7-9
d_gene: -
j_gene: TRBJ1-1
CDR3aa: ASSLGGVAF

v_gene: TRBV7-2
d_gene: TRBD1
j_gene: TRBJ2-5
CDR3aa: ASRPYGTGGQETQY

v_gene: TRBV6-5
d_gene: TRBD1
j_gene: TRBJ1-2
CDR3aa: ASLTPRDRHGYT

v_gene: TRBV5-1
d_gene: -
j_gene: TRBJ2-1
CDR3aa: ASSLYYNEQF

v_gene: TRBV7-2
d_gene: -
j_gene: TRBJ2-4
CDR3aa: ASSSSWGNIQY

v_gene: TRBV10-3
d_gene: TRBD1
j_gene: TRBJ1-6
CDR3aa: AIRGEQGAGLNSPLH

v_gene: TRBV12-5
d_gene: -
j_gene: TRBJ1-1
CDR3aa: ASGSLSGIVA

v_gene: TRBV7-2
d_gene: TRBD1
j_gene: TRBJ1-5
CDR3aa: ASSATGGYQPQH

v_gene: TRBV10-2
d_gene: TRBD1
j_gene: TRBJ1-1
CDR3aa: ASKEGADTEAF

v_gene: TRBV5-6
d_gene: TRBD2
j_gene: TRBJ2-7
CDR3aa: ASSLGSGLATYEQY

v_gene: TRBV29-1
d_gene: TRBD1
j_gene: TRBJ2-7
CDR3aa: SAGQGYEQY

v_gene: TRBV10-1
d_gene: -
j_gene: TRBJ1-1
CDR3aa: ASSDDKNTEAF

v_gene: TRBV5-1
d_gene: -
j_gene: TRBJ2-1
CDR3aa: ASSLQSGASHEQF

v_gene: TRBV30
d_gene: -
j_gene: TRBJ2-7
CDR3aa: AWSVVDGNEQY

v_gene: TRBV28
d_gene: -
j_gene: TRBJ2-5
CDR3aa: AGVEGETQY

v_gene: TRBV6-1
d_gene: -
j_gene: TRBJ1-2
CDR3aa: ASSDWTEINNYGYT

v_gene: TRBV27
d_gene: TRBD2
j_gene: TRBJ2-1
CDR3aa: ASSLYPSGRSITYNEQF

v_gene: TRBV6-5
d_gene: -
j_gene: TRBJ2-3
CDR3aa: ASSYGLGDTQY

v_gene: TRBV7-8
d_gene: TRBD1
j_gene: TRBJ2-7
CDR3aa: ASSPRDRPRSEQY

v_gene: TRBV9
d_gene: TRBD1
j_gene: TRBJ1-2
CDR3aa: ASSVALQGAVDGYT

v_gene: TRBV2
d_gene: -
j_gene: TRBJ1-6
CDR3aa: ARTTGPGGASSYNSPLH